This TCR beta chain was obtained from a study of T cell clonotyping in hematopoietic cell transplantation. The repertoire was sequenced with immunoSEQ multiplex PCR; TCRdb's copy has only in-frame clones and lacks some. The sample shows roughly 14,000 clones, approximately 84% of them seen only once. Study observations and caveats: Few recipient clonotypes overlapped donors; over 97% were de novo at given depth.

Details on this clone: Antigen: not known.

Trimming left V 4 bases short and J 12 bases short, with 26 bases between. The CDR3 totals 16 residues. Germline V gives CDR1 SGDLS, CDR2 YYNGEE. The material sequenced was PBMCs, taken 100 days after allogeneic stem cell transplant. J is TRBJ2-1 and V is TRBV9; TRBD2 might be the D (6 bases). The sequence came from a male patient aged 45-59 years who had an allogeneic stem cell transplant from an unrelated donor, so T cells may come from the graft donor. Some clones in this sample may be carry-over from other donors' samples. The CDR3 region has the DNA TGTGCCAGCAGCATTGGGACTTCCCGGAGCGGAGTGGTGCAGTTCTTC. This translates into CASSIGTSRSGVVQFF.